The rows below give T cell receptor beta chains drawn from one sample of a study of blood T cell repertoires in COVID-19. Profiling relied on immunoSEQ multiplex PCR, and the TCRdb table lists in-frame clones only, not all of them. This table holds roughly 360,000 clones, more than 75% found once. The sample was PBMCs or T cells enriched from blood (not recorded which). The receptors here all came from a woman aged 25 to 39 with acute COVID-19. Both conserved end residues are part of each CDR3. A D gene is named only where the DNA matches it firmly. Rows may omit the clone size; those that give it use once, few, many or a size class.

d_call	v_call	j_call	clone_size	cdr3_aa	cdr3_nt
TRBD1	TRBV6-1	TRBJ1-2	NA	CASSEAGTVYGYTF	TGTGCCAGCAGTGAAGCCGGGACAGTTTATGGCTACACCTTC
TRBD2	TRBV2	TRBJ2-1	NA	CASSVRGAGGVYNEQFF	TGTGCCAGCAGTGTCCGCGGGGCGGGGGGCGTCTACAATGAGCAGTTCTTC
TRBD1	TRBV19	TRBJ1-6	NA	CASRTGVYNSPLHF	TGTGCCAGTAGAACAGGGGTCTATAATTCACCCCTCCACTTT
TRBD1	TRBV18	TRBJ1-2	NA	CASSRDRGDYGYTF	TGTGCCAGCTCACGAGACAGGGGCGACTATGGCTACACCTTC
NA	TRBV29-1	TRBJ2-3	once	CSVEPGIRTDTQYF	TGCAGCGTTGAGCCCGGGATAAGGACAGATACGCAGTATTTT
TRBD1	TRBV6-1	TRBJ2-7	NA	CASSEWDRGYEQYF	TGTGCCAGCAGTGAATGGGACAGGGGCTACGAGCAGTACTTC
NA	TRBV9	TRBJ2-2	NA	CASSVDGGELFF	TGTGCCAGCAGCGTAGACGGGGGGGAGCTGTTTTTT
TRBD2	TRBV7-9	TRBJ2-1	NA	CASRRTSGGADEQFF	TGTGCCAGCAGACGTACTAGCGGGGGCGCGGATGAGCAGTTCTTC
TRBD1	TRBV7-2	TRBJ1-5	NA	CASSFFRDRGQPQHF	TGTGCCAGCAGCTTCTTCCGGGACAGGGGTCAGCCCCAGCATTTT
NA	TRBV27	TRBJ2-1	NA	CASSLLAGSYNEQFF	TGTGCCAGCAGTCTACTAGCCGGCTCCTACAATGAGCAGTTCTTC
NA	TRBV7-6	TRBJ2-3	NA	CASSPTSGGTDTQYF	TGTGCCAGCAGCCCTACCAGCGGAGGCACAGATACGCAGTATTTT
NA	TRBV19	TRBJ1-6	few	CASSPAGEISPLHF	TGTGCCAGTAGTCCGGCAGGGGAAATTTCACCCCTCCACTTT
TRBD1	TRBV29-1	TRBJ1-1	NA	CSARTGVTLRTEAFF	TGCAGCGCCCGGACAGGGGTCACCCTGCGCACTGAAGCTTTCTTT
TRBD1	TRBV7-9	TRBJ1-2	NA	CASSLSGQVPGYTF	TGTGCCAGCAGCTTATCGGGACAGGTCCCTGGCTACACCTTC
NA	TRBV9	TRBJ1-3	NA	CASQSVGSSGNTIYF	TGTGCCAGTCAGTCGGTAGGGAGCTCTGGAAACACCATATATTTT
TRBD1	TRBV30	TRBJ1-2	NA	CAWTPPIRGLTYGYTF	TGTGCCTGGACCCCACCAATAAGGGGGCTAACGTATGGCTACACCTTC
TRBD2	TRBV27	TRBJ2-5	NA	CASSFLSGGQETQYF	TGTGCCAGCAGTTTTTTGAGCGGGGGGCAGGAGACCCAGTACTTC
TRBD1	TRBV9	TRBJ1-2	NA	CASSGPEAGGNYGYTF	TGTGCCAGCAGCGGCCCCGAGGCAGGGGGCAACTATGGCTACACCTTC
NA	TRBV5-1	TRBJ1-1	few	CASSFILGRDTEAFF	TGCGCCAGCAGCTTTATACTGGGGAGGGACACTGAAGCTTTCTTT
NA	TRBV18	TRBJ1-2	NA	CASSLLNRVGNYGYTF	TGTGCCAGCTCATTACTAAACAGGGTCGGCAACTATGGCTACACCTTC
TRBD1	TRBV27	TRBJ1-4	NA	CASNPYRDRHEKLFF	TGTGCCAGCAACCCGTACCGGGACAGACACGAAAAACTGTTTTTT
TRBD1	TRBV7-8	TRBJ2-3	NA	CASSFGQGLWDTQYF	TGTGCCAGCAGCTTCGGACAGGGGTTATGGGATACGCAGTATTTT
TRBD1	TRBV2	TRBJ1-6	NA	CASSTTTGSGSPLHF	TGTGCCAGCAGTACTACGACAGGGAGTGGTTCACCCCTCCACTTT
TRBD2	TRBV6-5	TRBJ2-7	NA	CASSRPGTSGDEQYF	TGTGCCAGCAGTCGCCCCGGGACTAGCGGGGACGAGCAGTACTTC
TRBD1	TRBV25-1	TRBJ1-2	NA	CASSEPGTGGYGYTF	TGTGCCAGCAGTGAGCCTGGGACAGGGGGCTATGGCTACACCTTC
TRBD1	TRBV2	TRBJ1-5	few	CASSGTGGNQPQHF	TGTGCCAGCAGTGGGACAGGGGGTAATCAGCCCCAGCATTTT
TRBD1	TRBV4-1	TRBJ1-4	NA	CASSQEPGQVNEKLFF	TGCGCCAGCAGCCAAGAACCGGGACAGGTTAATGAAAAACTGTTTTTT
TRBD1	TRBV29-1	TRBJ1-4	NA	CSARPGGTNEKLFF	TGCAGCGCCCGCCCAGGGGGGACTAATGAAAAACTGTTTTTT
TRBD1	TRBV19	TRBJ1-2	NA	CASSISAGGEVYGYTF	TGTGCCAGTAGTATTTCGGCAGGGGGCGAAGTCTATGGCTACACCTTC
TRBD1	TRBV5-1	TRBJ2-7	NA	CASRTGSPYEQYF	TGCGCCAGCCGGACAGGGAGCCCCTACGAGCAGTACTTC
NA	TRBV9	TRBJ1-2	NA	CASSVGGVSYGYTF	TGTGCCAGCAGCGTAGGGGGGGTTAGCTATGGCTACACCTTC
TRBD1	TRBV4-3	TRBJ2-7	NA	CASSQGLTGGYEQYF	TGCGCCAGCAGCCAGGGGCTGACAGGGGGTTACGAGCAGTACTTC
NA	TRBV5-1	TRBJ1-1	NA	CASNIQGSNTEAFF	TGCGCCAGCAATATACAGGGCTCGAACACTGAAGCTTTCTTT
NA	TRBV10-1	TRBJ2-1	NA	CASSVNSFYNEQFF	TGCGCCAGCAGTGTTAACAGTTTCTACAATGAGCAGTTCTTC
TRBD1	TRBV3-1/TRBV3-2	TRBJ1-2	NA	CASSHQTGTNYGYTF	TGTGCCAGCAGCCATCAGACAGGGACTAACTATGGCTACACCTTC
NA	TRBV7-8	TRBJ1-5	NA	CASSFGGDQPQHF	TGTGCCAGCAGCTTTGGAGGGGATCAGCCCCAGCATTTT
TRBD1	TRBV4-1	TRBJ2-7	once	CASSQGTGPYEQYF	TGCGCCAGCAGCCAAGGGACAGGACCTTACGAGCAGTACTTC
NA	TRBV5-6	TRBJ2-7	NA	CASSLDSGPQYF	TGTGCCAGCAGCTTGGATAGCGGCCCGCAGTACTTC
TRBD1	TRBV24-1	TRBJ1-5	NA	CATSDPLPGQGSGYSNQPQHF	TGTGCCACCAGTGACCCTCTACCGGGACAGGGTTCGGGGTATAGCAATCAGCCCCAGCATTTT
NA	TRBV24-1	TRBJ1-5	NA	CATSDRDSIGGQPQHF	TGTGCCACCAGTGACCGGGACTCGATAGGCGGTCAGCCCCAGCATTTT
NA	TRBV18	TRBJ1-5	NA	CASSPGQIQPQHF	TGTGCCAGCTCACCCGGACAGATTCAGCCCCAGCATTTT
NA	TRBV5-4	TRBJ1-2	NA	CASSLDRNYGYTF	TGTGCCAGCAGCCTAGACAGGAACTATGGCTACACCTTC
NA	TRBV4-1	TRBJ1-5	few	CASSQERQVVDLWNQPQHF	TGCGCCAGCAGCCAAGAACGGCAGGTAGTAGATCTATGGAATCAGCCCCAGCATTTT
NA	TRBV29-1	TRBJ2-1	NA	CSVGGQNQFDRYNEQFF	TGCAGCGTTGGTGGGCAGAACCAGTTTGACCGCTACAATGAGCAGTTCTTC
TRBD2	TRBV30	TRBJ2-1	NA	CALGGDYNEQFF	TGTGCCTTGGGGGGGGACTACAATGAGCAGTTCTTC
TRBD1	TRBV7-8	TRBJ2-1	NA	CASSLGDRGSYNEQFF	TGTGCCAGCAGCTTAGGAGACAGGGGGTCCTACAATGAGCAGTTCTTC
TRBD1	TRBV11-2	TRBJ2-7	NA	CASSWLPGQGYEQYF	TGTGCCAGCAGCTGGCTCCCGGGACAGGGTTACGAGCAGTACTTC
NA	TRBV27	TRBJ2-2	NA	CASRTGQTNTGELFF	TGTGCCAGCAGGACCGGACAGACGAACACCGGGGAGCTGTTTTTT
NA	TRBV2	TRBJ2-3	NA	CASSVFLAGDTQYF	TGTGCCAGCAGTGTATTTTTAGCTGGAGATACGCAGTATTTT
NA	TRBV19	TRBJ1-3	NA	CASSIFPSGSGNTIYF	TGTGCCAGTAGTATATTTCCCTCCGGGTCTGGAAACACCATATATTTT
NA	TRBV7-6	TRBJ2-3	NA	CASSLAPSHGVSTDTQYF	TGTGCCAGCAGCTTAGCTCCAAGTCACGGGGTTAGCACAGATACGCAGTATTTT
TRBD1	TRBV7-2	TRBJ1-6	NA	CASSLEGQGRESPLHF	TGTGCCAGCAGCTTAGAAGGACAGGGGAGGGAATCACCCCTCCACTTT
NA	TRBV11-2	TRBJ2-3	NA	CASSFARVEDTQYF	TGTGCCAGCAGCTTCGCCCGGGTTGAAGATACGCAGTATTTT
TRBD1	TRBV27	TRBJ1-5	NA	CASSLGQGARAQHF	TGTGCCAGCAGTCTGGGACAGGGGGCGCGGGCCCAGCATTTT
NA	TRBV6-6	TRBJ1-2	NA	CASRSTLTDGYTF	TGTGCCAGCAGATCGACACTCACCGATGGCTACACCTTC
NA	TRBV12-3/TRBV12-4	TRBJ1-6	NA	CASSSLGLGPLHF	TGTGCCAGCAGTTCACTCGGACTGGGACCCCTCCACTTT